This is a list of T cell receptor beta chains from one sample in a study of early T cells in non-severe SARS-CoV-2 infection. TCRdb re-analysed the 5' RACE reads in MiXCR, keeping a single row per CDR3 protein. The sample has more than 85,000 distinct CDR3 sequences, over 9.5% seen once. This material consisted of whole blood, taken at baseline. The receptors were gathered from an adult who was a healthcare worker with PCR-confirmed SARS-CoV-2 infection or an uninfected control (not recorded which). CDR3s include the opening cysteine and the closing phenylalanine or tryptophan. The D gene is left open where the match is weak. Clone sizes are given selectively: once, few, many, or a class where the clone is expanded.

many	.	TRBV12-3/TRBV12-4	TRBJ2-1	CASSLRRGNEQFF	TGTGCCAGCAGTTTACGCAGGGGCAATGAGCAGTTCTTC
.	TRBD2	TRBV4-1	TRBJ2-1	CASSQGPSGYNEQFF	TGCGCCAGCAGCCAGGGCCCTAGCGGGTACAATGAGCAGTTCTTC
.	TRBD2	TRBV30	TRBJ2-3	CAWSVTSGGTDTQYF	TGTGCCTGGAGTGTGACTAGCGGGGGCACAGATACGCAGTATTTT
few	TRBD2	TRBV28	TRBJ2-5	CASSLPNPGTSSETQYF	TGTGCCAGCAGTTTACCTAACCCAGGGACTAGCTCAGAGACCCAGTACTTC
few	TRBD1	TRBV7-2	TRBJ1-2	CASSLAGQPTYGYTF	TGTGCCAGCAGCTTAGCGGGACAGCCGACCTATGGCTACACCTTC
.	.	TRBV30	TRBJ2-2	CAWGGWAPARSTGELFF	TGTGCCTGGGGTGGCTGGGCGCCAGCACGATCAACCGGGGAGCTGTTTTTT
few	.	TRBV4-1	TRBJ1-2	CASSQATGLKNYGYTF	TGCGCCAGCAGCCAAGCGACGGGTTTAAAGAACTATGGCTACACCTTC
few	TRBD1	TRBV27	TRBJ1-1	CASSLWGLTGTGGGEAEAFF	TGTGCCAGCAGCTTATGGGGGCTTACCGGGACAGGGGGCGGCGAAGCTGAAGCTTTCTTT
.	.	TRBV3-1	TRBJ2-1	CASSQARPGRLF	TGTGCCAGCAGCCAAGCCCGCCCCGGTAGGCTCTTC
.	.	TRBV5-1	TRBJ2-2	CASNEHTGELFF	TGCGCCAGCAATGAACATACCGGGGAGCTGTTTTTT
few	.	TRBV6-1	TRBJ1-3	CASSEDPLDTIYF	TGTGCCAGCAGTGAAGATCCTTTGGACACCATATATTTT
few	.	TRBV14	TRBJ2-3	CASSLTTGWTDTQYF	TGTGCCAGCAGCCTCACTACAGGGTGGACAGATACGCAGTATTTT
few	.	TRBV3-1	TRBJ1-5	CASSQERDQPQHF	TGTGCCAGCAGCCAAGAAAGGGATCAGCCCCAGCATTTT
.	.	TRBV7-9	TRBJ2-7	CASSPSPGIAPDEQYF	TGTGCCAGCAGCCCGAGTCCAGGGATAGCTCCGGACGAGCAGTACTTC